The rows below give T cell receptor beta chains drawn from one sample of a study of technical replicates of blood from a few donors. Assay used: immunoSEQ multiplex PCR; TCRdb lists only in-frame clones, some missing. The table shows about 53,000 clones, with more than 70% occurring only once. The sample comprised PBMCs. Receptors originate from a human donor in good health. Some clones in this sample may be carry-over from other donors' samples. CDR3s include the opening cysteine and the closing phenylalanine or tryptophan. D genes are given only for firm matches. The size field is filled for only some rows; it gives once, few, many or a size class.

J gene: TRBJ2-1
V gene: TRBV9
D gene: TRBD2
clone size: .
CDR3 DNA: TGTGCCAGCAGCGTAGTTGGTGGGCGGGGGGACAATGAGCAGTTCTTC
CDR3 protein: CASSVVGGRGDNEQFF

J gene: TRBJ2-2
V gene: TRBV11-3
D gene: TRBD2
clone size: .
CDR3 DNA: TGTGCCAGCAGCACCCCGCGGGTAGCGGGGGGGCCGTGGTCGACTGGGGAGCTGTTTTTT
CDR3 protein: CASSTPRVAGGPWSTGELFF

J gene: TRBJ1-3
V gene: TRBV5-1
D gene: .
clone size: .
CDR3 DNA: TGCGCCAGCAGCTTGACGGGATTCTCTGGAAACACCATATATTTT
CDR3 protein: CASSLTGFSGNTIYF

J gene: TRBJ1-5
V gene: TRBV7-2
D gene: TRBD1
clone size: .
CDR3 DNA: TGTGCCAGCAGCTTCCAGGGGGCAGGGCAGCCCCAGCATTTT
CDR3 protein: CASSFQGAGQPQHF

J gene: TRBJ2-2
V gene: TRBV11-2
D gene: .
clone size: once
CDR3 DNA: TGTGCCAGCAGCATTATCCGGTTCACCGGGGAGCTGTTTTTT
CDR3 protein: CASSIIRFTGELFF

J gene: TRBJ2-1
V gene: TRBV5-1
D gene: TRBD2
clone size: few
CDR3 DNA: TGCGCCAGCAGCGTGGGACTAGCGGGAGGAGTGTTGGACAATGAGCAGTTCTTC
CDR3 protein: CASSVGLAGGVLDNEQFF

J gene: TRBJ2-3
V gene: TRBV4-1
D gene: TRBD2
clone size: .
CDR3 DNA: TGCGCCAGCAGCCAAGAGCCTAGCGGGGGTGGCCCAGATACGCAGTATTTT
CDR3 protein: CASSQEPSGGGPDTQYF

J gene: TRBJ2-5
V gene: TRBV5-1
D gene: TRBD1
clone size: .
CDR3 DNA: TGCGCCAGCAGCCGGACAGGGGTCCAAGAGACCCAGTACTTC
CDR3 protein: CASSRTGVQETQYF

J gene: TRBJ1-1
V gene: TRBV7-9
D gene: TRBD1
clone size: few
CDR3 DNA: TGTGCCAGCAGCTTAGGACAGGGGGTCACTGAAGCTTTCTTT
CDR3 protein: CASSLGQGVTEAFF

J gene: TRBJ1-1
V gene: TRBV19
D gene: .
clone size: .
CDR3 DNA: TGTGCCAGTAGTATAGATAGACAAGCGAACACTGAAGCTTTCTTT
CDR3 protein: CASSIDRQANTEAFF

J gene: TRBJ2-4
V gene: TRBV7-2
D gene: TRBD2
clone size: .
CDR3 DNA: TGTGCCAGCAGAGACCTAGCGGGAGGGAACATTCAGTACTTC
CDR3 protein: CASRDLAGGNIQYF

J gene: TRBJ2-7
V gene: TRBV11-3
D gene: TRBD1
clone size: .
CDR3 DNA: TGTGCCAGCAGCTCCGGGGACAGTCTATCCTACGAGCAGTACTTC
CDR3 protein: CASSSGDSLSYEQYF

J gene: TRBJ2-5
V gene: TRBV19
D gene: TRBD2
clone size: .
CDR3 DNA: TGTGCCAGTAGTAATAGCGGGGGGGTTCCATGGGACCAGTACTTC
CDR3 protein: CASSNSGGVPWDQYF

J gene: TRBJ2-2
V gene: TRBV7-7
D gene: TRBD1
clone size: .
CDR3 DNA: TGTGCCAGCAGCTTAGAAGGACAGGATCCGAACACCGGGGAGCTGTTTTTT
CDR3 protein: CASSLEGQDPNTGELFF

J gene: TRBJ1-2
V gene: TRBV6-5
D gene: TRBD1
clone size: .
CDR3 DNA: TGTGCCACCGGGGACAGGGGGGTAGCTAACTATGGCTACACCTTC
CDR3 protein: CATGDRGVANYGYTF

J gene: TRBJ2-2
V gene: TRBV15
D gene: TRBD2
clone size: .
CDR3 DNA: TGTGCCACCAGCAGAGATTCGTTAGGGCTAGCGGACACCGGGGAGCTGTTTTTT
CDR3 protein: CATSRDSLGLADTGELFF

J gene: TRBJ2-7
V gene: TRBV15
D gene: .
clone size: .
CDR3 DNA: TGTGCCACCAGCAGAGAGGGACTCTCTTACGAGCAGTACTTC
CDR3 protein: CATSREGLSYEQYF

J gene: TRBJ2-1
V gene: TRBV7-9
D gene: TRBD2
clone size: .
CDR3 DNA: TGTGCCAGCAGCTTCCCCGGGACTACGCACAATGAGCAGTTCTTC
CDR3 protein: CASSFPGTTHNEQFF

J gene: TRBJ1-2
V gene: TRBV6-5
D gene: .
clone size: .
CDR3 DNA: TGTGCCAGCAGTTCCACCACGGGGTTCGGCTATGGCTACACCTTC
CDR3 protein: CASSSTTGFGYGYTF

J gene: TRBJ2-5
V gene: TRBV11-1
D gene: .
clone size: once
CDR3 DNA: TGTGCCAGCAGCTTTCATACAGAACAAGAGACCCAGTACTTC
CDR3 protein: CASSFHTEQETQYF

J gene: TRBJ2-2
V gene: TRBV2
D gene: TRBD1
clone size: .
CDR3 DNA: TGTGCCAGCAGGAGAGGGGACAGATTGCTCGGGGAGCTGTTTTTT
CDR3 protein: CASRRGDRLLGELFF

J gene: TRBJ2-3
V gene: TRBV7-2
D gene: TRBD2
clone size: .
CDR3 DNA: TGTGCCAGCAGCCACGGGAGCGGGGGATCCCCAGATACGCAGTATTTT
CDR3 protein: CASSHGSGGSPDTQYF

J gene: TRBJ1-2
V gene: TRBV30
D gene: .
clone size: few
CDR3 DNA: TGTGCCTGGAGCCGTTACTATGGCTACACCTTC
CDR3 protein: CAWSRYYGYTF

J gene: TRBJ2-3
V gene: TRBV7-2
D gene: .
clone size: few
CDR3 DNA: TGTGCCAGCAACGAATACGCTAGAACAGATACGCAGTATTTT
CDR3 protein: CASNEYARTDTQYF

J gene: TRBJ2-1
V gene: TRBV30
D gene: .
clone size: .
CDR3 DNA: TGTGCCTGGAGCCAGGGCCCCGAGCAGTTCTTC
CDR3 protein: CAWSQGPEQFF

J gene: TRBJ2-3
V gene: TRBV5-1
D gene: .
clone size: .
CDR3 DNA: TGCGCCAGCAGCTTGAAGGGGCCCCACACAGATACGCAGTATTTT
CDR3 protein: CASSLKGPHTDTQYF

J gene: TRBJ1-5
V gene: TRBV2
D gene: .
clone size: .
CDR3 DNA: TGTGCCAGCAGTGGGGCAGGGGAAGAGCCCCAGCATTTT
CDR3 protein: CASSGAGEEPQHF

J gene: TRBJ2-1
V gene: TRBV11-2
D gene: TRBD2
clone size: once
CDR3 DNA: TGTGCCAGCAGCTCCGGACTAGCGCCTAGATACAATGAGCAGTTCTTC
CDR3 protein: CASSSGLAPRYNEQFF

J gene: TRBJ1-2
V gene: TRBV4-1
D gene: .
clone size: .
CDR3 DNA: TGCGCCAGCAGCGAAGGGCGGACATTATCGGGAGGTGGCTACACCTTC
CDR3 protein: CASSEGRTLSGGGYTF

J gene: TRBJ2-5
V gene: TRBV30
D gene: .
clone size: .
CDR3 DNA: TGTGCCTGGAGTCGTGGGGGGGCAGAGACCCAGTACTTC
CDR3 protein: CAWSRGGAETQYF

J gene: TRBJ2-1
V gene: TRBV6-6
D gene: TRBD2
clone size: once
CDR3 DNA: TGTGCCAGCAGCCAACTAGCGGGAGACGAGCAGTTCTTC
CDR3 protein: CASSQLAGDEQFF